Below, 28 T cell receptor beta chains from the same sample are listed, as sequenced in a study of T-cell reconstitution after alpha-beta-depleted transplantation in children. Using unique molecular identifiers, the investigators prepared the TCRbeta library. A single record per CDR3 protein comes from TCRdb applying MiXCR to the PCR reads. The sample consists of about 150,000 distinct CDR3 sequences, 8% to 10% of them appearing once. The material was PBMCs, mostly from graft donor cells, obtained 180 days after TCRalphabeta/CD19-depleted stem cell transplant. All receptors derive from a female patient aged 2-9 years who had a stem cell transplant for congenital amegakaryocytic thrombocytopenia, so the T cells may come from the graft donor.

This clonotype was seen repeatedly, ten times or more. The chain combines TRBV21-1 with TRBJ1-5. TRBV21-1 is a listed pseudogene. The CDR3 contains 12 residues. The CDR3 nucleotides are TGTGCCAGCAGCAATAGCAATCAGCCCCAGCATTTT. As protein: CASSNSNQPQHF.

This clonotype appeared many times. The chain recombines TRBV4-1 with TRBJ1-3, with 7 bases fitting TRBD1. The CDR3 loop spans 15 amino acids. CDR1 is MGHRA, CDR2 YSYEKL, per germline. Trimming cost V 3 bases and J 0 bases; bases outside gene matches: 2. The CDR3: CASSQGTVSGNTIYF. The CDR3 coding sequence is TGCGCCAGCAGCCAGGGGACAGTCTCTGGAAACACCATATATTTT.

This clonotype was counted at least ten times. V gene TRBV29-1 combines with J gene TRBJ2-1; 9 nucleotides align to TRBD1. The CDR3 covers 14 residues. Germline V gene sequence: CDR1 SQVTM, CDR2 ANQGSEA. The ends lost 6 bases at V and 6 bases at J; junction bases unmatched: 9. The CDR3 sequence is CSVEKGQGSNEQFF. Written as DNA, the CDR3 is TGCAGCGTCGAAAAGGGACAGGGAAGCAATGAGCAGTTCTTC.

The chain links TRBV4-1 to TRBJ2-3; 7 bases are a match to TRBD2. V dropped 4 bases and J dropped 4; count of bases not matched to a gene: 17. Germline CDR1 is MGHRA and CDR2 is YSYEKL. CDR3 length equals 18 residues. The CDR3 DNA follows: TGCGCCAGCAGCCGCCAGCTTAACCCAGCGGGGAGGGCAGATACGCAGTATTTT. Residues: CASSRQLNPAGRADTQYF.

This clonotype was counted many times. The gene calls are TRBV7-2 and TRBJ2-2; D gene ambiguous. The CDR3 loop spans 14 amino acids. Trimming removed 5 bases at V and 4 bases at J, with 11 bases between. CDR1 and CDR2 from the germline V gene are SGHTA and FQGNSA. CDR3 sequence: CASSHPGVTGELFF. In DNA, the CDR3 is TGTGCCAGCAGCCACCCTGGGGTCACCGGGGAGCTGTTTTTT.

This clonotype was counted many times. This rearrangement joins TRBV5-1 to TRBJ2-7; TRBD1 matches at 8 bases. The CDR3 totals 15 residues. Losses at the gene ends were 4 bases for V and 7 bases for J; bases not matched to a gene: 13. Germline V CDR1 and CDR2: SGHRS, YFSETQ. CDR3 region: CASSERQGRAGEQYF. CDR3 DNA sequence: TGCGCCAGCAGCGAACGACAGGGGAGAGCCGGGGAGCAGTACTTC.

There are many counts of this clonotype. The V gene is TRBV2, the J gene TRBJ1-1; 7 bases match TRBD1. This CDR3 is built from 14 residues. V gave up 7 bases and J gave up 1 base; unmatched junction bases: 6. The germline gives CDR1 SNHLY, CDR2 FYNNEI. In DNA, the CDR3 is TGTGCCAGCAATCAGGGGGTCGGGAACACTGAAGCTTTCTTT. Protein product: CASNQGVGNTEAFF. The variable domain in full, with the rest retrieved from reference TRBV2 and TRBJ1-1, is EPEVTQTPSHQVTQMGQEVILRCVPISNHLYFYWYRQILGQKVEFLVSFYNNEISEKSEIFDDQFSVERPDGSNFTLKIRSTKLEDSAMYFCASNQGVGNTEAFFGQGTRLTVV.

In this sample, this clonotype turned up many times. V is TRBV2 and J is TRBJ2-2, with TRBD2 identical over 13 bases. V shed 5 bases, J shed 5 bases, and the junction held 2 bases outside the gene matches. The CDR3 totals 15 residues. CDR1 and CDR2 (germline): SNHLY, FYNNEI. CDR3: CASSWTSGSTGELFF. The CDR3 coding sequence is TGTGCCAGCAGTTGGACTAGCGGGAGTACCGGGGAGCTGTTTTTT.

The chain joins TRBV11-3 to TRBJ2-2; 8 bases line up with TRBD1. CDR1 and CDR2 from the germline V gene are SGHNT and YENEEA. CDR3 length: 14 residues. V shed 6 bases and J 7 bases; nucleotides not matched to a gene: 7. The CDR3 loop is CASSDRGNLGELFF. The CDR3 bases are TGTGCCAGCAGTGACAGGGGCAATCTCGGGGAGCTGTTTTTT.

The chain links TRBV7-9 to TRBJ2-7; TRBD2 is a possible D gene (5 bases). Germline-derived CDR1 and CDR2 are SEHNR and FQNEAQ (reference sequence). The V gene lost 1 base and the J gene lost 4 bases, with 11 bases spanning the gap. This CDR3 has 14 amino acids. Written as DNA, the CDR3 is TGTGCCAGCAGCTTAGAGACGGGGTTTTACGAGCAGTACTTC. This gives the protein CASSLETGFYEQYF.

This clonotype was detected many times. This chain connects TRBV25-1 to TRBJ2-3; TRBD2 might be the D (5 bases). V was cut by 1 base and J by 3 bases, with 11 bases left in between. Germline assignment: CDR1 MGHDK and CDR2 SYGVNS. The CDR3 has 15 residues. The CDR3 DNA sequence: TGTGCCAGCAGTGAATTTGAGGGAGTAACAGATACGCAGTATTTT. Residues: CASSEFEGVTDTQYF.

This clonotype was detected many times. The genes are TRBV28 and TRBJ1-5; D is unresolved. From germline, CDR1 is MDHEN and CDR2 SYDVKM. Between the trimmed V and J ends, which lost 5 bases and 9 bases, there was a span of 8 bases. The CDR3 spans 11 residues. The CDR3 here is CASSPAGPQHF. CDR3 DNA sequence: TGTGCCAGCAGTCCAGCAGGGCCCCAGCATTTT.

This clonotype appeared a few times. V is TRBV20-1 and J is TRBJ2-7; D gene uncertain. The CDR3 contains 15 residues. CDR1 DFQATT and CDR2 SNEGSKA come from the germline V gene (reference sequence). The V end lost 6 bases, the J end lost 5 bases, and 23 bases lay between the germline ends. CDR3 coding DNA: TGCAGTGCCGCCCGCCGGGTACAGCAGGTGGACGAGCAGTACTTC. Protein product: CSAARRVQQVDEQYF.

This clonotype has only a few counts. The chain uses TRBV4-3 and TRBJ1-5; 8 bases map to TRBD1. This CDR3 spans 16 amino acids. J gave up 6 bases and V 3 bases, and 10 bases lay outside the gene matches. The V gene's germline CDR1 is LGHNA and CDR2 YSLEER. The CDR3 loop reads CASSQGRGRRSQPQHF. CDR3 DNA sequence: TGCGCCAGCAGCCAGGGCAGGGGGCGAAGATCTCAGCCCCAGCATTTT.

This clonotype was found many times. This rearrangement joins TRBV20-1 to TRBJ1-1; TRBD1 is a possible D gene (6 bases). The CDR3 length is 13 residues. V was cut by 5 bases and J by 1 base, with 11 bases left in between. CDR1 and CDR2 (germline): DFQATT, SNEGSKA (reference sequence). The CDR3 spells CSAWGHRNTEAFF. The CDR3 nucleotides read TGCAGTGCTTGGGGGCACAGGAACACTGAAGCTTTCTTT.

This clonotype was seen repeatedly, ten times or more. This chain links TRBV28 with TRBJ2-2; 8 bases line up with TRBD2. The CDR3 has 18 residues. Germline trimming cut 5 bases from V and 3 bases from J; bases unmatched to any gene: 14. The germline V gene encodes CDR1 MDHEN and CDR2 SYDVKM. CDR3 sequence reads: CASSPLFYSGADTGELFF. For the CDR3, the DNA is TGTGCCAGCAGTCCCTTATTTTATAGCGGGGCGGACACCGGGGAGCTGTTTTTT.

This clonotype came up many times. V usage is TRBV5-4 and J usage is TRBJ2-2; D remains unclear. Germline lookup yields CDR1 SGHNT and CDR2 YYREEE (reference sequence). The CDR3 has 13 amino acids. V lost 3 bases and J 7 bases, leaving 10 bases between the germline ends. CDR3 coding DNA: TGTGCCAGCAGCTACGTAGGGAACGGGGAGCTGTTTTTT. Translation: CASSYVGNGELFF.

The table lists this clonotype with a few counts. V is TRBV10-3 and J is TRBJ2-3; the match to TRBD2 covers 10 bases. With V trimmed by 0 bases and J by 3 bases, 0 bases remained unmatched. Germline CDR1 and CDR2: ENHRY and SYGVKD. There are 15 residues in the CDR3. This chain's CDR3 is CAISESTSGTDTQYF. The CDR3 DNA reads TGTGCCATCAGTGAGTCGACTAGCGGGACAGATACGCAGTATTTT.

This clonotype was observed at least ten times. The V and J genes are TRBV12-3 or TRBV12-4 and TRBJ1-5; unclear D gene. This CDR3 is built from 14 residues. V was trimmed by 3 bases and J by 2 bases, leaving 8 bases between them. Here the CDR3 reads CASSFRRGNQPQHF. DNA of the CDR3: TGTGCCAGCAGTTTCCGGAGGGGCAATCAGCCCCAGCATTTT.

This clonotype has more than one count but fewer than ten. The chain joins TRBV11-2 to TRBJ2-7; no clear D. CDR3 size: 13 residues. CDR1 is SGHAT and CDR2 is FQNNGV in the germline V gene. The V end was cut by 5 bases, the J end by 3 bases, with 11 bases between. The CDR3 bases are TGTGCCAGCAGCCCGCCGAAGGGCTACGAGCAGTACTTC. It translates to CASSPPKGYEQYF.

This clonotype has a handful of counts. The chain links TRBV19 to TRBJ2-6, with TRBD1 as a possible D gene (5 bases). Trimming took off 4 bases at V and 0 bases at J, with 16 bases between the two ends. This CDR3 is built from 18 residues. Germline CDR1 reads LNHDA; CDR2 reads SQIVND (reference sequence). The CDR3 sequence is CASSTPGHTSSGANVLTF. The CDR3, as DNA: TGTGCCAGTAGTACTCCTGGACATACCTCCTCTGGGGCCAACGTCCTGACTTTC.

This clonotype was picked up a small number of times. This chain links TRBV5-1 with TRBJ2-3, with 7 bases that match TRBD2. After removal of 0 bases from V and 4 bases from J, the junction contained 5 bases not matched to a gene. The germline V gene encodes CDR1 SGHRS and CDR2 YFSETQ. The CDR3 contains 15 residues. CDR3 sequence: CASSLGREFADTQYF. In DNA form, the CDR3 reads TGCGCCAGCAGCTTGGGGCGGGAGTTCGCAGATACGCAGTATTTT.

This clonotype was recorded at least ten times. The V gene is TRBV10-1, the J gene TRBJ2-5; D gene ambiguous. Trimming took 2 bases from V and 2 from J, leaving 0 bases between them. The CDR3 is made up of 11 amino acids. Germline values: CDR1 WNHNN, CDR2 SYGVQD (reference sequence). This CDR3 is CASSEQETQYF. For the CDR3, the DNA is TGCGCCAGCAGTGAGCAAGAGACCCAGTACTTC.

This clonotype has a count of ten or more. The chain carries TRBV19 and TRBJ2-3; D might be TRBD2 (6 bases). Trimming shortened V by 7 bases and J by 6 bases, and 26 bases separated the two germline ends. The V gene's germline CDR1 is LNHDA and CDR2 SQIVND (reference sequence). The CDR3 sequence is 17 residues long. This CDR3 reads CASTSRGVARGSDTQYF. The CDR3 DNA reads TGTGCCAGTACCTCCCGGGGAGTCGCCCGGGGGTCGGATACGCAGTATTTT.

This clonotype was seen repeatedly, ten times or more. The chain couples TRBV28 to TRBJ2-1; 7 nucleotides align to TRBD2. The CDR3 extends over 15 amino acids. CDR1 and CDR2 (germline): MDHEN, SYDVKM. V trimming: 3 bases; J trimming: 8 bases; junction bases outside the gene matches: 10. The CDR3 DNA reads as TGTGCCAGCAGTTTGTCTCTAGCGGTGTCTGATGAGCAGTTCTTC. It yields the protein CASSLSLAVSDEQFF.

This clonotype came up many times. This CDR3 is CSVGQGGETQYF. In DNA form, the CDR3 reads TGCAGCGTAGGACAGGGAGGAGAGACCCAGTACTTC. The rearrangement links TRBV29-1 to TRBJ2-5, with 8 bases fitting TRBD1. CDR1 is SQVTM and CDR2 is ANQGSEA in the germline V gene. After removal of 6 bases from V and 4 bases from J, the junction contained 4 bases not matched to a gene. There are 12 residues in the CDR3.

J is TRBJ2-5 and V is TRBV18; D may be TRBD1 or TRBD2 (5 bases each). Per the germline V gene, CDR1 is KGHSH and CDR2 is LQKENI. The CDR3 totals 14 residues. Trimming left V 8 bases short and J 3 bases short, with 16 bases between. The CDR3 DNA sequence: TGTGCCAGCATGCTTTCGGGACCCAAAGAGACCCAGTACTTC. Its protein is CASMLSGPKETQYF.

This clonotype was picked up a small number of times. V usage is TRBV5-1 and J usage is TRBJ2-1, with 7 bases aligning to TRBD1. This CDR3 has 16 amino acids. V shed 0 bases, J shed 2 bases, and the junction held 5 bases outside the gene matches. Germline CDR1 SGHRS, CDR2 YFSETQ. Here the CDR3 reads CASSLAPTGAYNEQFF. The CDR3 nucleotides read TGCGCCAGCAGCTTGGCCCCCACAGGGGCCTACAATGAGCAGTTCTTC.